This TCR beta chain emerged from a study of CD8+CD57+ T cells in acquired aplastic anemia. Study in general: Where healthy donors were concerned, CD4+ cells averaged about 10 million reads. Study-wide points: Significant differences in CD8+ Simpson's diversity were not observed between patients and controls.

This CDR3 comprises 12 residues. Germline CDR1 is SNHLY and CDR2 is FYNNEI. With respect to this clonotype: The antigen remains unidentified.

Profiles of TCR beta VDJ and CDR3 were generated from a genomic DNA template. Each CDR3 protein is one row after TCRdb ran MiXCR on the reads. The sample holds fewer than 250,000 distinct CDR3 sequences, about 53% seen once. The chain employs TRBV2 and TRBJ1-2; TRBD1 matches at 7 bases. This TCR was sampled from a human donor in good health, serving as a control. Sequencing input: sorted CD4+, CD8+, or CD8+CD57+ T cells (not recorded which) from PBMCs. CDR3 protein: CAKTTGEYGYTF. The CDR3 DNA reads TGTGCTAAGACAACAGGGGAGTATGGCTACACCTTC.